The 31 T cell receptor beta chains reported below all come from one sample, sequenced in a study of CD8+ T cells in alopecia areata. Following extraction, RNA underwent reverse transcription to cDNA, which served as the sequencing template. Generated by immunoSEQ multiplex PCR, the TCRdb table keeps only in-frame clones and is missing some. The sample carries around 60,000 clones, 40% to 50% recorded once. Specimen: NKG2D-low CD8+ T cells sorted from blood. The receptors derive from a human donor with alopecia areata.

This clone was observed a handful of times. The J gene is TRBJ2-2, the V gene TRBV19, with D unresolved. V was trimmed by 4 bases and J by 7 bases, leaving 4 bases between them. The CDR3 consists of 11 residues. Germline CDR1 and CDR2: LNHDA and SQIVND (reference sequence). The CDR3 is CASSSGGELFF. DNA of the CDR3: TGTGCCAGTAGTAGTGGCGGGGAGCTGTTTTTT.

The chain couples TRBV5-1 to TRBJ1-1, with 7 bases lining up with TRBD1. The CDR3 extends over 14 amino acids. J gave up 3 bases and V 2 bases, and 4 bases lay outside the gene matches. Germline lookup yields CDR1 SGHRS and CDR2 YFSETQ. The CDR3, as DNA: TGCGCCAGCAGCTTTGAGGGGGCGGACACTGAAGCTTTCTTT. Translating it yields CASSFEGADTEAFF.

The rearrangement links TRBV29-1 to TRBJ1-1; D is possibly TRBD1 (6 bases). The CDR3 has 13 residues. With 8 bases removed from V and 3 bases from J, the gap between germline ends came to 16 bases. Per the germline V gene, CDR1 is SQVTM and CDR2 is ANQGSEA. CDR3 residues: CSHLRQVDTEAFF. CDR3 nucleotides: TGCAGCCACCTCCGACAGGTGGACACTGAAGCTTTCTTT.

This chain connects TRBV19 to TRBJ1-1; D remains ambiguous. CDR1 is LNHDA, CDR2 SQIVND, per germline (reference sequence). The CDR3 runs to 13 residues. Trimming removed 3 bases from V and 1 base from J, with 6 bases in between. The CDR3 loop reads CASSISGNTEAFF. CDR3 coding DNA: TGTGCCAGTAGTATTTCGGGGAACACTGAAGCTTTCTTT.

This clone was seen a few times. The chain uses TRBV28 and TRBJ2-5; 10 bases fit TRBD1. V lost 5 bases, J lost 2 bases, and 2 bases stayed unmatched. There are 14 residues in the CDR3. Per germline, CDR1 MDHEN and CDR2 SYDVKM. CDR3 sequence reads: CASSDRGLQETQYF. CDR3 nucleotide sequence: TGTGCCAGCAGTGACAGGGGGCTTCAAGAGACCCAGTACTTC.

This sequence joins TRBV28 and TRBJ2-5, with TRBD2 identical over 9 bases. Germline-derived CDR1 and CDR2 are MDHEN and SYDVKM. The J segment lost 9 bases and the V segment lost 4 bases, leaving 18 bases of the junction unmatched. This CDR3 spans 17 amino acids. CDR3 sequence (DNA): TGTGCCAGCAGTTCTAGCGGGACAAAGAGGGGAATTCGGTCCCAGTACTTC. Its protein is CASSSSGTKRGIRSQYF.

The gene calls are TRBV7-2 and TRBJ2-5; 11 bases line up with TRBD1. The CDR3 sequence is 15 residues long. CDR1 and CDR2 from the germline V gene are SGHTA and FQGNSA. Trimming at V came to 4 bases and at J to 5 bases, leaving 6 bases not matched to a gene. CDR3: CASSWGTGGRETQYF. CDR3 coding DNA: TGTGCCAGCAGCTGGGGGACAGGGGGGCGTGAGACCCAGTACTTC.

This clone was recorded a few times. The chain couples TRBV29-1 to TRBJ2-1, with 7 positions matching TRBD2. The CDR3 sequence is 13 residues long. The V gene end was trimmed by 8 bases and the J gene end by 7 bases; junction bases not matched to a gene: 11. Germline V gene sequence: CDR1 SQVTM, CDR2 ANQGSEA. In DNA, the CDR3 is TGCAGCATTACCGGGACTATACGTAATGAGCAGTTCTTC. Its translation: CSITGTIRNEQFF.

There are a few counts of this clone. J is TRBJ2-5 and V is TRBV28, with D hard to call. The CDR3 loop spans 13 amino acids. V was shortened by 2 bases and J by 1 base, with 5 bases between the two germline ends. CDR1 is MDHEN, CDR2 SYDVKM, per germline. The CDR3 region is CASSLESQETQYF. For the CDR3, the DNA is TGTGCCAGCAGTTTAGAAAGCCAAGAGACCCAGTACTTC.

The chain is built from TRBV7-2 and TRBJ2-7, with 8 bases lining up with TRBD1. Germline CDR1 SGHTA, CDR2 FQGNSA. Trimming removed 5 bases from V and 3 bases from J; junction bases left unmatched: 9. This CDR3 is built from 15 residues. The CDR3 region is CASSPGQGIFYEQYF. Here the CDR3 DNA reads TGTGCCAGCAGCCCCGGACAGGGAATCTTCTACGAGCAGTACTTC.

This sequence joins TRBV5-1 and TRBJ2-5, with D perhaps matching TRBD1 (7 bases). The CDR3 consists of 14 residues. The V end was cut by 4 bases, the J end by 5 bases, with 15 bases between. CDR1 is SGHRS, CDR2 YFSETQ, per germline. In DNA form, the CDR3 reads TGCGCCAGCAGCCCGACGACAGGGAGGGAGACCCAGTACTTC. Translation: CASSPTTGRETQYF.

The chain combines TRBV4-3 with TRBJ1-1; no definite D call. From germline, CDR1 is LGHNA and CDR2 YSLEER. The ends were cut back, 5 bases at V and 6 bases at J, with 19 bases in the middle. The CDR3 is made up of 15 amino acids. The CDR3 loop reads CASSSATVLGAEAFF. The DNA of the CDR3 is TGCGCCAGCAGCTCCGCGACGGTTCTTGGAGCTGAAGCTTTCTTT.

Turning to this clone: This specimen includes other DNA sequences encoding the same CDR3. V is TRBV7-9 and J is TRBJ2-7; unclear D gene. Germline loops: CDR1 SEHNR, CDR2 FQNEAQ (reference sequence). Trimming removed 5 bases from V and 2 bases from J, with 7 bases in between. The CDR3 contains 12 residues. The CDR3 reads CASSPTAYEQYF. The DNA of the CDR3 is TGTGCCAGCAGCCCCACCGCCTACGAGCAGTACTTC.

This clone is a singleton in its sample. The chain links TRBV28 to TRBJ2-5; possible D gene TRBD2, 5 bases. The V gene's germline CDR1 is MDHEN and CDR2 SYDVKM. The CDR3 runs 15 residues. Between the trimmed V and J ends, which lost 6 bases and 1 base, there was a span of 15 bases. The CDR3 DNA reads as TGTGCCAGCAGACCATACCTAGCAGTCCAAGAGACCCAGTACTTC. It encodes CASRPYLAVQETQYF.

The J gene is TRBJ2-7, the V gene TRBV4-1; D remains unclear. The CDR3 sequence is 14 residues long. Trimming removed 1 base at V and 6 bases at J, with 13 bases between. The germline CDR1 and CDR2 sequences are MGHRA and YSYEKL. The CDR3 is CASSQGLQISEQYF. The CDR3 nucleotides are TGCGCCAGCAGCCAAGGACTTCAAATCTCCGAGCAGTACTTC.

The chain has TRBV27 and TRBJ2-1; 9 nucleotides agree with TRBD2. V dropped 1 base and J dropped 4; count of bases not matched to a gene: 5. The CDR3 length is 16 residues. Germline CDR1 and CDR2: MNHEY and SMNVEV (reference sequence). The DNA for the CDR3 is TGTGCCAGCAGTTTATTTGCGGGGGGGTTTTACAATGAGCAGTTCTTC. Translating it yields CASSLFAGGFYNEQFF.

This clone was seen only a few times. This chain connects TRBV5-6 to TRBJ1-3; TRBD1 is a possible D gene (6 bases). The V end was cut by 4 bases, the J end by 0 bases, with 14 bases between. From germline, CDR1 is SGHDT and CDR2 YYEEEE. The length of the CDR3 is 16 residues. Written as DNA, the CDR3 is TGTGCCAGCAGCCGACGAGACAGGACCTCTGGAAACACCATATATTTT. Protein product: CASSRRDRTSGNTIYF. The full variable domain, its missing parts supplied by reference TRBV5-6 and TRBJ1-3, is DAGVTQSPTHLIKTRGQQVTLRCSPKSGHDTVSWYQQALGQGPQFIFQYYEEEERQRGNFPDRFSGHQFPNYSSELNVNALLLGDSALYLCASSRRDRTSGNTIYFGEGSWLTVV.

The chain recombines TRBV29-1 with TRBJ1-1, with D hard to call. The CDR3 is made up of 13 amino acids. V was cut by 7 bases and J by 1 base, with 13 bases left in between. CDR1 is SQVTM and CDR2 is ANQGSEA in the germline V gene. CDR3 DNA: TGCAGCGCCGTGTCCGGTAGGAACACTGAAGCTTTCTTT. Translating it yields CSAVSGRNTEAFF.

This clone is categorized as medium-sized. The chain recombines TRBV6-4 with TRBJ2-3, with 8 positions matching TRBD2. This CDR3 is 15 amino acids long. After removal of 0 bases from V and 4 bases from J, the junction contained 3 bases not matched to a gene. In germline, CDR1 is MRHNA, CDR2 SNTAGT. CDR3 in amino acids: CASSDSTGGADTQYF. The CDR3 DNA reads as TGTGCCAGCAGTGACTCGACGGGGGGGGCAGATACGCAGTATTTT.

The chain recombines TRBV29-1 with TRBJ2-1; 14 positions agree with TRBD2. Trimming removed 1 base from V and 4 bases from J; junction bases left unmatched: 6. Germline V gene sequence: CDR1 SQVTM, CDR2 ANQGSEA. This CDR3 contains 17 residues. Written as DNA, the CDR3 is TGCAGCGTTGAAGGGACTAGCGGGAGGATGGGGTACAATGAGCAGTTCTTC. Amino acid sequence: CSVEGTSGRMGYNEQFF.

This rearrangement joins TRBV4-1 to TRBJ2-5; D might be TRBD2 (5 bases). The CDR3 contains 17 residues. Trimming shortened V by 1 base and J by 5 bases, and 20 bases separated the two germline ends. CDR1 is MGHRA and CDR2 is YSYEKL in the germline V gene. CDR3: CASSQGGGGNRRETQYF. Written as DNA, the CDR3 is TGCGCCAGCAGCCAAGGTGGCGGAGGCAACCGACGGGAGACCCAGTACTTC.

This sequence joins TRBV15 and TRBJ1-5; D unresolved. The CDR3 runs 12 residues. V lost 5 bases, J lost 7 bases, and 9 bases lay in between. The V gene's germline CDR1 is LNHNV and CDR2 YYDKDF (reference sequence). The DNA of the CDR3 is TGTGCCACCAGCCAGACGGGCCAGCCCCAGCATTTT. Residues: CATSQTGQPQHF.

The chain couples TRBV4-3 to TRBJ2-7; D may be TRBD1 (6 bases). The CDR3 spans 14 residues. Germline V CDR1 and CDR2: LGHNA, YSLEER. Trimming removed 0 bases at V and 3 bases at J, with 9 bases between. The CDR3 DNA reads TGCGCCAGCAGCCAAGACACAGGGCGCTACGAGCAGTACTTC. Translated, it gives CASSQDTGRYEQYF.

The V call is TRBV28, the J call TRBJ2-5; TRBD1 agrees at 10 bases. The CDR3 runs to 16 residues. Germline V gene lookup returns CDR1 MDHEN and CDR2 SYDVKM. With V trimmed by 1 base and J by 5 bases, 7 bases remained unmatched. The CDR3 DNA reads TGTGCCAGCAGTTTATTGGGACAGGGGCCGCGGGAGACCCAGTACTTC. Its protein product is CASSLLGQGPRETQYF.

The chain couples TRBV12-5 to TRBJ1-5; a weak D match, TRBD1 (6 bases). CDR1 and CDR2 from the germline V gene are LGHNT and FRNRAP. Trimming pared 6 bases from V and 6 bases from J, leaving 9 bases between. The CDR3 contains 12 residues. The CDR3 nucleotides read TGTGCTAGTGGAACAGGGATTCAGCCCCAGCATTTT. Protein: CASGTGIQPQHF. Complete variable domain (other parts from reference TRBV12-5 and TRBJ1-5): DARVTQTPRHKVTEMGQEVTMRCQPILGHNTVFWYRQTMMQGLELLAYFRNRAPLDDSGMPKDRFSAEMPDATLATLKIQPSEPRDSAVYFCASGTGIQPQHFGDGTRLSIL.

V usage is TRBV27 and J usage is TRBJ2-7, with a weak D call TRBD2 (6 bases). Trimming pared 10 bases from V and 2 bases from J, leaving 9 bases between. This CDR3 spans 11 amino acids. Germline loops: CDR1 MNHEY, CDR2 SMNVEV (reference sequence). CDR3 DNA: TGTGCCACGGCGGGACCCTACGAGCAGTACTTC. Residues: CATAGPYEQYF.

The V and J genes are TRBV13 and TRBJ2-4; TRBD1 agrees at 8 bases. From germline, CDR1 is PRHDT and CDR2 FYEKMQ (reference sequence). J lost 1 base, V lost 2 bases, and 16 bases had no gene match. The CDR3 runs 20 residues. The CDR3, as DNA: TGTGCCAGCAGCTTACCCGCTACCGGGACAGGCGGAGGGGCCAAAAACATTCAGTACTTC. Translating gives CASSLPATGTGGGAKNIQYF.

This rearrangement joins TRBV7-9 to TRBJ2-7, with D hard to call. Germline V gene data show CDR1 as SEHNR and CDR2 as FQNEAQ (reference sequence). The CDR3 is 11 amino acids. V lost 2 bases, J lost 5 bases, and 4 bases lay in between. This CDR3 is CASSLRNEQYF. The DNA of the CDR3 is TGTGCCAGCAGCTTAAGGAACGAGCAGTACTTC.

The chain links TRBV7-8 to TRBJ2-5; D not resolved. The length of the CDR3 is 15 residues. The V end lost 1 base, the J end lost 0 bases, and 9 bases lay between the germline ends. Germline V gives CDR1 SGHVS, CDR2 FQNEAQ. CDR3 region: CASSLVRADQETQYF. The CDR3 DNA reads as TGTGCCAGCAGCTTAGTACGGGCGGACCAAGAGACCCAGTACTTC.

The table lists this clone with a few counts. The rearrangement uses TRBV29-1 and TRBJ2-7; tentative D call: TRBD2 (6 bases). Germline CDR1 SQVTM, CDR2 ANQGSEA. Trimming stripped 3 bases from V and 0 bases from J, with 12 bases between. This CDR3 comprises 14 residues. CDR3 residues: CSVEEGTASYEQYF. In DNA, the CDR3 is TGCAGCGTTGAGGAGGGGACGGCCTCCTACGAGCAGTACTTC.

This clone was detected only a few times. J is TRBJ2-3 and V is TRBV6-5; D perhaps matches TRBD2 (5 bases). Germline loops: CDR1 MNHEY, CDR2 SVGAGI. CDR3 size: 14 residues. Trimming removed 4 bases from V and 6 bases from J, with 14 bases in between. The CDR3 DNA sequence: TGTGCCAGCAGTTTTTATAGCGCTAGGGATACGCAGTATTTT. Translated, it gives CASSFYSARDTQYF.